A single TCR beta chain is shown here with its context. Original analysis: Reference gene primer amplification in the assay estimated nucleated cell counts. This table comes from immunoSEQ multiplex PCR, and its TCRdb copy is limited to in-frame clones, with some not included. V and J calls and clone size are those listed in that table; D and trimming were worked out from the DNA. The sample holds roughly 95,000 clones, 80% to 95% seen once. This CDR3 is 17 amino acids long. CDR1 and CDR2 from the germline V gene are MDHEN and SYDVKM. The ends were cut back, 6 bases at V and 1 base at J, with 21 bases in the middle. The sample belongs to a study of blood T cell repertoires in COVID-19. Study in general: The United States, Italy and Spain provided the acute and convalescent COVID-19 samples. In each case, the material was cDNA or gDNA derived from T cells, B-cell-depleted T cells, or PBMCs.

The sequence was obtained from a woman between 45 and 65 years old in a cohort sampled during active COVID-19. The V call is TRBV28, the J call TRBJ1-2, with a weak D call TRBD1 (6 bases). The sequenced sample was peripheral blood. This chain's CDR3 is CASRHFGGGGLNYGYTF. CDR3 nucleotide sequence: TGTGCCAGCAGGCATTTCGGGGGCGGGGGCCTTAACTATGGCTACACCTTC.